This T cell receptor (beta chain) was profiled in a study of CXCR3-negative and CXCR3-positive naive CD8 T cells. Study results and limitations: More hydrophobic TRB CDR3s were found in CXCR3-positive naive cells than in CXCR3-negative naive cells. Naive subsets displayed similar surface CD5, and TCR strength was inferred from TRB CDR3 properties. Memory CD8+ cells had much lower diversity, and both naive subsets had comparably high diversity.

Carrying UMI labels, the TRB cDNA libraries were prepared through 5' RACE. Reprocessing the 5' RACE reads, TCRdb reports a single entry for every CDR3 protein and omits DNA. This sample's table has about 130,000 distinct CDR3 sequences. With respect to this clonotype: What it recognizes is unknown.

Naive CD8+ T cells showed CD45RO-CCR7+CD27+CD95-. The origin of this receptor is a human donor in good health. Some clones in this sample may be carry-over from other donors' samples. Specimen: naive CXCR3- CD8+ T cells from blood. Stated subset: CD45RO-CCR7+CD27+CD95- naive CD8+ T cells lacking CXCR3 (TNR3-).

CDR3: CSVGAGYEQYF. V and J are TRBV29-1 and TRBJ2-7; the D gene TCRdb calls, TRBD2, cannot be checked with no DNA. Germline CDR1 and CDR2: SQVTM and ANQGSEA. The CDR3 covers 11 residues.